This TCR beta chain was sequenced during a study of blood T cells in healthy people across ages. The germline CDR1 and CDR2 sequences are SGDLS and YYNGEE. CDR3 length: 15 residues. Trimming took off 0 bases at V and 12 bases at J, with 19 bases between the two ends. A second PCR of about 6 to 12 cycles used a sample-barcoded 5' primer and a J-beta primer mix. From the 5' RACE reads, TCRdb called clonotypes with MiXCR, one entry per CDR3 protein. Of around 1.5 million distinct CDR3 sequences listed, approximately 59% are singletons. The sample providers were healthy Caucasian people from Russia, aged about 6 to 100.

This clonotype originated in a man younger than 35 in good health. Material: blood. V usage is TRBV9 and J usage is TRBJ2-1; D perhaps matches TRBD2 (6 bases). The CDR3 sequence is CASSVGSGTLGAQFF. DNA of the CDR3: TGTGCCAGCAGCGTAGGTAGCGGCACACTCGGGGCGCAGTTCTTC.